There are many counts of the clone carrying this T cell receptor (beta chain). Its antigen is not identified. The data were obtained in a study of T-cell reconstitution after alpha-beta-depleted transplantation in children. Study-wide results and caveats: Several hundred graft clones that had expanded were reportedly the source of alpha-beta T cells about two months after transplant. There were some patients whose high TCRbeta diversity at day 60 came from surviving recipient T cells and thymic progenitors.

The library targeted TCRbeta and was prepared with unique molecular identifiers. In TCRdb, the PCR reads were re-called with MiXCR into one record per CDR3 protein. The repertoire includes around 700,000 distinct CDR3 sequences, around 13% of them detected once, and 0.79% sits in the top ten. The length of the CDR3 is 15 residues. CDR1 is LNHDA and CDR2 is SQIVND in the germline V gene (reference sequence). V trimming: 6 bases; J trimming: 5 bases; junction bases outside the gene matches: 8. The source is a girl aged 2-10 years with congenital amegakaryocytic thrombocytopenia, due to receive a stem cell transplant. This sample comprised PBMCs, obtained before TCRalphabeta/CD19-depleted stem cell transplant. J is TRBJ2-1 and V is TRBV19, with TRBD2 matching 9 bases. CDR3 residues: CASSFSGSTNNEQFF. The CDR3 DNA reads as TGTGCCAGTAGCTTTAGCGGGAGTACCAACAATGAGCAGTTCTTC.